The sequence of this T cell receptor beta chain was determined in a study of cytomegalovirus exposure and HLA in healthy donors. In the PCR, 60 Vbeta and 13 Jbeta primers were used. The assay was immunoSEQ multiplex PCR, and TCRdb's table has in-frame clones only and misses some. This table holds 100,000 to 150,000 clones, about 85% found once. Sequenced input: PBMCs. The receptor comes from a boy between 5 and 17 years old in good health and CMV-seronegative.

The CDR3 here is CASRLTGSNQPQHF. CDR3 DNA: TGTGCCAGCAGACTAACGGGGTCCAATCAGCCCCAGCATTTT. The chain combines TRBV7-2 with TRBJ1-5, with unresolved D. Germline V gene lookup returns CDR1 SGHTA and CDR2 FQGNSA. The CDR3 is 14 residues long. Trimming took off 6 bases at V and 3 bases at J, with 12 bases between the two ends.